A single sample is the source of the 10 T cell receptor beta chains below, sequenced in a study of shared clonotypes between healthy human individuals. Profiled with immunoSEQ multiplex PCR; TCRdb holds only in-frame clones, not every one. Found here are 2,500,000 or so clones, approximately 90% of them singletons; the top ten hold roughly 0.15%. Sequencing was performed on naive CD4+ T cells sorted from blood. Stated subset: CD45RA+ positively selected. All receptors derive from a man younger than 35 in good health.

This chain uses TRBV10-3 with TRBJ2-5, with D perhaps matching TRBD1 (6 bases). The germline V gene has CDR1 ENHRY and CDR2 SYGVKD. The CDR3 is made up of 12 amino acids. V was shortened by 8 bases and J by 4 bases, with 11 bases between the two germline ends. In nucleotides, the CDR3 is TGTGCCATCGGGCAGGGGTCAGAGACCCAGTACTTC. Translated, it gives CAIGQGSETQYF.

This chain links TRBV7-9 with TRBJ1-4; 8 positions agree with TRBD1. CDR3 length equals 14 residues. Germline CDR1 SEHNR, CDR2 FQNEAQ (reference sequence). V lost 6 bases, J lost 8 bases, and 8 bases stayed unmatched. DNA of the CDR3: TGTGCCAGCAGAAAAGGACAGGGAGAGGAAAAACTGTTTTTT. Its translation is CASRKGQGEEKLFF.

The rearrangement joins TRBV25-1 to TRBJ2-7, with TRBD2 identical over 9 bases. This CDR3 spans 13 amino acids. Germline V gene lookup returns CDR1 MGHDK and CDR2 SYGVNS. V lost 7 bases to trimming and J lost 6 bases; unmatched junction nucleotides: 7. The CDR3 nucleotides are TGTGCCAGCACCCCCGGCGGGAGGGCCGAGCAGTACTTC. Amino acids: CASTPGGRAEQYF.

The chain recombines TRBV18 with TRBJ1-6; no clear D gene. Germline values: CDR1 KGHSH, CDR2 LQKENI. This CDR3 contains 15 residues. V was clipped by 2 bases and J by 7 bases, with 12 bases between them. CDR3 protein: CASSPGNLLNSPLHF. CDR3 nucleotide sequence: TGTGCCAGCTCACCAGGGAATCTCTTAAATTCACCCCTCCACTTT.

The CDR3 DNA follows: TGTGCCAGCAGCGCGGGACTAGGAAGCACAGATACGCAGTATTTT. It is translated as CASSAGLGSTDTQYF. The chain couples TRBV7-2 to TRBJ2-3; 8 bases fit TRBD2. CDR1 and CDR2 (germline): SGHTA, FQGNSA. Germline trimming cut 5 bases from V and 0 bases from J; bases unmatched to any gene: 4. This CDR3 is 15 amino acids long.

The chain has TRBV4-1 and TRBJ1-1, with D possibly TRBD1 on 5 matching bases. Between the trimmed V and J ends, which lost 0 bases and 6 bases, there was a span of 11 bases. CDR3 length: 14 amino acids. Per the germline V gene, CDR1 is MGHRA and CDR2 is YSYEKL. CDR3 DNA: TGCGCCAGCAGCCAAGACGGGTGGGACGCTGAAGCTTTCTTT. Its protein product is CASSQDGWDAEAFF.

Concerning this clone: Other DNA sequences of this sample code for an identical CDR3. The chain recombines TRBV9 with TRBJ2-3; TRBD2 agrees at 12 bases. The CDR3 loop spans 17 amino acids. V trimming: 0 bases; J trimming: 3 bases; junction bases outside the gene matches: 5. Germline V gene sequence: CDR1 SGDLS, CDR2 YYNGEE. This CDR3 is CASSVAPSGRGTDTQYF. In DNA form, the CDR3 reads TGTGCCAGCAGCGTAGCCCCTAGCGGGAGGGGGACAGATACGCAGTATTTT. The full variable domain, rest sourced from reference TRBV9 and TRBJ2-3, is DSGVTQTPKHLITATGQRVTLRCSPRSGDLSVYWYQQSLDQGLQFLIQYYNGEERAKGNILERFSAQQFPDLHSELNLSSLELGDSALYFCASSVAPSGRGTDTQYFGPGTRLTVL.

The J gene is TRBJ1-1, the V gene TRBV6-5, with D tentatively TRBD1 (5 bases). From germline, CDR1 is MNHEY and CDR2 SVGAGI. V lost 6 bases to trimming and J lost 4 bases, with 9 bases between them. CDR3 length: 12 residues. The CDR3 sequence: CASRDGGTEAFF. DNA for the CDR3: TGTGCCAGCAGGGATGGGGGCACTGAAGCTTTCTTT.

The chain joins TRBV10-3 to TRBJ2-3; unclear D gene. This CDR3 has 17 residues. Germline V CDR1 and CDR2: ENHRY, SYGVKD. V was clipped by 3 bases and J by 0 bases, with 16 bases between them. The CDR3 region has the DNA TGTGCCATCAGTGACAACGGACCCGGGTTTAGCACAGATACGCAGTATTTT. Amino acids: CAISDNGPGFSTDTQYF.

The chain links TRBV7-3 to TRBJ1-1, with D maybe TRBD1 (6 bases). The length of the CDR3 is 14 residues. The germline V gene has CDR1 SGHTA and CDR2 FQGTGA. With 5 bases removed from V and 1 base from J, the gap between germline ends came to 11 bases. The CDR3 spells CASSLQGTNTEAFF. DNA for the CDR3: TGTGCCAGCAGCCTACAGGGTACGAACACTGAAGCTTTCTTT.